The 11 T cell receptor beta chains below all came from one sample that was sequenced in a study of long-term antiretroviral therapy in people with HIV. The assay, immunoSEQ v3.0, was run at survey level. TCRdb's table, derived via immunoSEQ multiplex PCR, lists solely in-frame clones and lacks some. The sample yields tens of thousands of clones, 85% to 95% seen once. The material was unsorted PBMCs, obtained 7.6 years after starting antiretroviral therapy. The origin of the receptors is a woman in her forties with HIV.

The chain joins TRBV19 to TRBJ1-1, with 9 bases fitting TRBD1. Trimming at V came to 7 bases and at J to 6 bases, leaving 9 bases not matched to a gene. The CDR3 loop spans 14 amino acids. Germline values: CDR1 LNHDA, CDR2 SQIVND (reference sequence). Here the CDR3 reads CASTTQGAQSEAFF. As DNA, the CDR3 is TGTGCCAGTACTACACAGGGGGCTCAGTCTGAAGCTTTCTTT.

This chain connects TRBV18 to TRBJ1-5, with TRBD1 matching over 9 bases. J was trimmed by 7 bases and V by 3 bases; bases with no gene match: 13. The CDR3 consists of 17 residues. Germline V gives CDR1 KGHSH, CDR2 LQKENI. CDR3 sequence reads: CASSPGTGLASGQPQHF. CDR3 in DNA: TGTGCCAGCTCACCGGGGACAGGGTTGGCGAGTGGACAGCCCCAGCATTTT.

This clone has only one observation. The CDR3 DNA follows: TGTGCCAGCAGTTTATATCCGGGCAGGGGCTCGGGCTACACCTTC. This codes for CASSLYPGRGSGYTF. This chain connects TRBV27 to TRBJ1-2, with a possible D match to TRBD1 (6 bases). The V end lost 1 base, the J end lost 8 bases, and 17 bases lay between the germline ends. This CDR3 has 15 amino acids. In germline, CDR1 is MNHEY, CDR2 SMNVEV (reference sequence).

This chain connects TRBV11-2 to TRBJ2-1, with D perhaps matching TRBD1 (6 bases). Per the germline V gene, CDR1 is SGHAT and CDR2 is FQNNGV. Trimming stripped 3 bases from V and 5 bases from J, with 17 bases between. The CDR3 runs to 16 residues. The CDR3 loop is CASSLDSTNQNNEQFF. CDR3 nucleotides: TGTGCCAGCAGCTTGGACAGCACGAATCAAAACAATGAGCAGTTCTTC.

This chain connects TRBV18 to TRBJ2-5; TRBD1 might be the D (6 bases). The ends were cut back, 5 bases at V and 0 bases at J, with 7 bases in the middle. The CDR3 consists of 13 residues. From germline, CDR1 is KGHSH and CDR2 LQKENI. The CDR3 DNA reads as TGTGCCAGCTCAGGGGACAACCAAGAGACCCAGTACTTC. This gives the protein CASSGDNQETQYF.

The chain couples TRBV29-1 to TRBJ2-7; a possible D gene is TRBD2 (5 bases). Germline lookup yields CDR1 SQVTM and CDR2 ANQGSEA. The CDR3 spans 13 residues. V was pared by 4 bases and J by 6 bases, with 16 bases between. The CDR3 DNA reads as TGCAGCGTTGTGCTTCCAATGGAGGCCGAGCAGTACTTC. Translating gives CSVVLPMEAEQYF.

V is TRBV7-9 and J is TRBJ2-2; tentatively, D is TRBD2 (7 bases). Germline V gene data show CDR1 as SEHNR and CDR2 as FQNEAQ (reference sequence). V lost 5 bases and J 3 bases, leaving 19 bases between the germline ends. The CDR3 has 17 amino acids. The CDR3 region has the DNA TGTGCCAGCAGCCCCCCGCGCGGGGGCCCCCACACCGGGGAGCTGTTTTTT. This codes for CASSPPRGGPHTGELFF. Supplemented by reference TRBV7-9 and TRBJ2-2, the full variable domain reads DTGVSQNPRHKITKRGQNVTFRCDPISEHNRLYWYRQTLGQGPEFLTYFQNEAQLEKSRLLSDRFSAERPKGSFSTLEIQRTEQGDSAMYLCASSPPRGGPHTGELFFGEGSRLTVL.

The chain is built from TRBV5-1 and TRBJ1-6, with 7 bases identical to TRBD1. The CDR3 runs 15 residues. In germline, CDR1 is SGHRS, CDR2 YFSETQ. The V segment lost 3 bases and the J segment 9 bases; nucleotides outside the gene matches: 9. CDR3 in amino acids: CASSSGTEEFSPLHF. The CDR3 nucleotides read TGCGCCAGCAGCTCCGGGACAGAGGAATTTTCACCCCTCCACTTT.

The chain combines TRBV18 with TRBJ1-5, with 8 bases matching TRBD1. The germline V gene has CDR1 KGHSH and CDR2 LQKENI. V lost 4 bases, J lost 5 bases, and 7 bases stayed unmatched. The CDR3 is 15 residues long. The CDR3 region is CASSLDRGLDQPQHF. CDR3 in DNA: TGTGCCAGCTCACTCGACAGGGGTCTTGATCAGCCCCAGCATTTT.

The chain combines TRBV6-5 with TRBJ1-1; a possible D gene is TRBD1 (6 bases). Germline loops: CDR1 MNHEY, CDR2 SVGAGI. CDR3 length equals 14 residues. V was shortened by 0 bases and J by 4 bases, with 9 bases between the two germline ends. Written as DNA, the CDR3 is TGTGCCAGCAGTTACTCAGGGGGGAGCACTGAAGCTTTCTTT. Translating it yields CASSYSGGSTEAFF.

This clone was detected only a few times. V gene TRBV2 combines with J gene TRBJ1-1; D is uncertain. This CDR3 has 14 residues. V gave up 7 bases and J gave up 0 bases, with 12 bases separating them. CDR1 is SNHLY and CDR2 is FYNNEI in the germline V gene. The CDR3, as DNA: TGTGCCAGCACTCGAGAGAGCATGAACACTGAAGCTTTCTTT. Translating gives CASTRESMNTEAFF.